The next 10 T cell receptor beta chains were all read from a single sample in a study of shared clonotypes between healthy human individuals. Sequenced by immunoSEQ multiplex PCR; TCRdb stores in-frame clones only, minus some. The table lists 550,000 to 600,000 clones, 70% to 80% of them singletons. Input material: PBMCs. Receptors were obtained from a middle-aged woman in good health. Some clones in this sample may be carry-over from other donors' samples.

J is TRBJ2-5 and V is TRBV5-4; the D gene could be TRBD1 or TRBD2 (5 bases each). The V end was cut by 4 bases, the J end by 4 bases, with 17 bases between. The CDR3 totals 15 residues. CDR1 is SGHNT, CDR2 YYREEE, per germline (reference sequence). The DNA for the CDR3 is TGTGCCAGCAGCCCCGCCGGGGCGGGCTCAGAGACCCAGTACTTC. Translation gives CASSPAGAGSETQYF.

CDR3 DNA sequence: TGTGCCAGCTCACTAGATACAGGGGGCTGGGGCGAGCAGTACTTC. Protein: CASSLDTGGWGEQYF. The rearrangement links TRBV18 to TRBJ2-7, with TRBD1 identical over 9 bases. The CDR3 spans 15 residues. Germline CDR1 KGHSH, CDR2 LQKENI. V shed 4 bases, J shed 6 bases, and the junction held 10 bases outside the gene matches.

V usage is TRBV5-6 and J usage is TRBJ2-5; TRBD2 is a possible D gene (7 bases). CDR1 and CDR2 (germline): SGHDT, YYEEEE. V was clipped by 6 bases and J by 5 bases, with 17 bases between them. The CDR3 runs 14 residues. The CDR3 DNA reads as TGTGCCAGCACCATGGCGGGGGCGTGGGAGACCCAGTACTTC. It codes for CASTMAGAWETQYF.

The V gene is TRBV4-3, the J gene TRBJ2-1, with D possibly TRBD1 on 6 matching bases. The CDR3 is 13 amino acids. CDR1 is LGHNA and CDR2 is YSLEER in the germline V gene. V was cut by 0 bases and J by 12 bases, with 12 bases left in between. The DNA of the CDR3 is TGCGCCAGCAGCCAAGATAAGGGACAATTGCAGTTCTTC. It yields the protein CASSQDKGQLQFF.

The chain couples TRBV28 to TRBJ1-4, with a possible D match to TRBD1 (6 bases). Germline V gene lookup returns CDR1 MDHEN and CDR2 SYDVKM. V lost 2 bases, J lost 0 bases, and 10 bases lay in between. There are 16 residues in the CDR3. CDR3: CASSLRGAPTNEKLFF. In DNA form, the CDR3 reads TGTGCCAGCAGTTTAAGGGGGGCGCCAACTAATGAAAAACTGTTTTTT. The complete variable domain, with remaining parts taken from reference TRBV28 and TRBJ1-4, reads DVKVTQSSRYLVKRTGEKVFLECVQDMDHENMFWYRQDPGLGLRLIYFSYDVKMKEKGDIPEGYSVSREKKERFSLILESASTNQTSMYLCASSLRGAPTNEKLFFGSGTQLSVL.

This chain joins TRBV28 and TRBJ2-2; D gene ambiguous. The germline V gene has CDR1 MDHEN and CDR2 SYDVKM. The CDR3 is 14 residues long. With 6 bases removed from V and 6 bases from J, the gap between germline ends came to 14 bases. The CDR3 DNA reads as TGTGCCAGCAGCCCTTCGCGGATAGCCGGGGAGCTGTTTTTT. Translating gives CASSPSRIAGELFF. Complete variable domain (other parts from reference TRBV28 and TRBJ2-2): DVKVTQSSRYLVKRTGEKVFLECVQDMDHENMFWYRQDPGLGLRLIYFSYDVKMKEKGDIPEGYSVSREKKERFSLILESASTNQTSMYLCASSPSRIAGELFFGEGSRLTVL.

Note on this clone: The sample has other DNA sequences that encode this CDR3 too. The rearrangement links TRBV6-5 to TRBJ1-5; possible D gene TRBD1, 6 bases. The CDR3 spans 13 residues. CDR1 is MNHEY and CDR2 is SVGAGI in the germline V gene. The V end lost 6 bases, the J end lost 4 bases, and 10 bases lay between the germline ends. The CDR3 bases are TGTGCCAGCAGGGGGACACCTAATCAGCCCCAGCATTTT. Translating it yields CASRGTPNQPQHF.

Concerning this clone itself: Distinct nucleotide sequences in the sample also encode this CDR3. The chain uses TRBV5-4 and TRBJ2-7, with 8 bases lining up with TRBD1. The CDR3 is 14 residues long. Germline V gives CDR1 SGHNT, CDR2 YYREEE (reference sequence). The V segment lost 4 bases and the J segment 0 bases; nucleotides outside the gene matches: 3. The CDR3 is CASSLDRASYEQYF. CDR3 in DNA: TGTGCCAGCAGCCTGGACAGGGCCTCCTACGAGCAGTACTTC.

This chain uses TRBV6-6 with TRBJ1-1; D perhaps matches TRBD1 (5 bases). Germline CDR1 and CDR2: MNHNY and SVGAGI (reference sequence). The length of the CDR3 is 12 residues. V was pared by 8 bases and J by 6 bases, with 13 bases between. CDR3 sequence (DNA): TGTGCCAGCCATTCACAGGCGGCTGAAGCTTTCTTT. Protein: CASHSQAAEAFF.

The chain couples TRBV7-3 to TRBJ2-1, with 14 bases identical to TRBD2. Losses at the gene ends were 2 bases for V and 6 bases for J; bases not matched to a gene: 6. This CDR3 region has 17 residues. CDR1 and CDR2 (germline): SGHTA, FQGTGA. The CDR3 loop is CASSLQGGLAGVNEQFF. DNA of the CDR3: TGTGCCAGCAGCTTACAGGGGGGACTAGCGGGAGTCAATGAGCAGTTCTTC.